Listed below are T cell receptor beta chains from one sample, sequenced in a study of neoadjuvant anti-PD-1 for oral cavity cancer. Here immunoSEQ multiplex PCR was the method, and the copy in TCRdb shows in-frame clones only, minus some. The data contain fewer than 8,500 clones, around 80% of them singletons. The sequencing used PBMCs, collected before nivolumab (anti-PD-1) treatment. These receptors all come from a person aged 35 to 85 with oral cavity squamous cell carcinoma. Each CDR3 is given without its conserved first and last residue.

j_gene: TRBJ2-5; v_gene: TRBV6-5; CDR3aa: ASSYSGAQETQY
j_gene: TRBJ2-1; v_gene: TRBV28; CDR3aa: ASSLAGATNEQF
j_gene: TRBJ2-7; v_gene: TRBV5-5; CDR3aa: ASSLGRTATYEQY
j_gene: TRBJ1-3; v_gene: TRBV5-4; CDR3aa: ASRPGTASGNTIY
j_gene: TRBJ2-1; v_gene: TRBV7-2; CDR3aa: ASSLRSGTSGGYNEQF
j_gene: TRBJ2-2; v_gene: TRBV9; CDR3aa: ASSVAASGGGTGELF
j_gene: TRBJ1-4; v_gene: TRBV5-5; CDR3aa: ASKGPTNEKLF
j_gene: TRBJ2-2; v_gene: TRBV4-1; CDR3aa: ASSQPGLAGGRNTGELF
j_gene: TRBJ2-6; v_gene: TRBV9; CDR3aa: ASSALLGASGANVLT
j_gene: TRBJ1-1; v_gene: TRBV28; CDR3aa: ASSFSGQPGAF
j_gene: TRBJ2-1; v_gene: TRBV5-1; CDR3aa: ASSLSSGRDEQF
j_gene: TRBJ2-2; v_gene: TRBV7-9; CDR3aa: ASSEPDRGRNTGELF
j_gene: TRBJ2-3; v_gene: TRBV30; CDR3aa: AWSLTGLPDTQY
j_gene: TRBJ1-1; v_gene: TRBV5-1; CDR3aa: ASSRNLGQAEAF
j_gene: TRBJ1-1; v_gene: TRBV9; CDR3aa: ASSVNPNTEAF
j_gene: TRBJ2-2; v_gene: TRBV5-4; CDR3aa: ASSRPGQGASGELF
j_gene: TRBJ2-3; v_gene: TRBV6-1; CDR3aa: ASSEGSLAVTDTQY
j_gene: TRBJ2-3; v_gene: TRBV11-2; CDR3aa: ASSLEWRASPDTQY
j_gene: TRBJ1-5; v_gene: TRBV5-6; CDR3aa: ASSLNYGDGNQPQH
j_gene: TRBJ2-1; v_gene: TRBV7-2; CDR3aa: ASSLSTQSTYNEQF
j_gene: TRBJ2-1; v_gene: TRBV11-1; CDR3aa: ASSQTGAYNEQF
j_gene: TRBJ1-1; v_gene: TRBV15; CDR3aa: ATSRKGTGDTEAF
j_gene: TRBJ1-1; v_gene: TRBV7-2; CDR3aa: ASSLRRGGDGEAF
j_gene: TRBJ2-2; v_gene: TRBV7-2; CDR3aa: ASSLRWLADPNTGELF
j_gene: TRBJ1-5; v_gene: TRBV15; CDR3aa: ATRRTGGNQPQH
j_gene: TRBJ1-1; v_gene: TRBV23-1; CDR3aa: ASSPTAPPPHTEAF
j_gene: TRBJ2-1; v_gene: TRBV2; CDR3aa: ASRFGTSGGPYNEQF
j_gene: TRBJ2-7; v_gene: TRBV11-2; CDR3aa: ASSLGTSGAYEQY
j_gene: TRBJ1-4; v_gene: TRBV28; CDR3aa: ASSVWGMLF
j_gene: TRBJ1-2; v_gene: TRBV7-9; CDR3aa: ASSSGTGQKGYT
j_gene: TRBJ2-2; v_gene: TRBV7-7; CDR3aa: ASSKSGANTGELF
j_gene: TRBJ1-2; v_gene: TRBV2; CDR3aa: AAGGAGDGDYGYT
j_gene: TRBJ2-7; v_gene: TRBV27; CDR3aa: ASSLKGAPSYEQY
j_gene: TRBJ1-1; v_gene: TRBV29-1; CDR3aa: SVERGQGAAEAF
j_gene: TRBJ2-3; v_gene: TRBV5-4; CDR3aa: ASSFRGGADTQY
j_gene: TRBJ2-3; v_gene: TRBV30; CDR3aa: ACPGHSSDTQY
j_gene: TRBJ2-2; v_gene: TRBV9; CDR3aa: ASSVGDRGRGTGELF
j_gene: TRBJ1-6; v_gene: TRBV28; CDR3aa: ASSPVGVTGGVNSPLH
j_gene: TRBJ1-4; v_gene: TRBV19; CDR3aa: ASSPPPWGGSTNEKLF
j_gene: TRBJ1-2; v_gene: TRBV15; CDR3aa: ATSREGRETGYT
j_gene: TRBJ2-5; v_gene: TRBV9; CDR3aa: ASSVNSWAETQY
j_gene: TRBJ2-7; v_gene: TRBV7-2; CDR3aa: ASSLERGDRY
j_gene: TRBJ1-5; v_gene: TRBV7-2; CDR3aa: ASSLFQGQGWQPQH
j_gene: TRBJ1-4; v_gene: TRBV18; CDR3aa: ASSPLQGATNEKLF